These T cell receptor beta chains were read from a single sample in a study of blood T cell repertoires in COVID-19. Produced via immunoSEQ multiplex PCR; TCRdb's table is partial and in-frame only. Of under 130,000 clones listed, 70% to 90% are singletons. The source material was peripheral blood. The receptors were sampled from a human donor in a cohort sampled during active COVID-19. Each CDR3 is given with its conserved first and last residue. Each record gives: clone size, D gene, V gene, J gene, CDR3 protein, CDR3 DNA. A D gene is named only where the DNA matches it firmly. Clone size is shown for a subset of rows, as once, few, many or a class of expanded clone.

-	-	TRBV21-1	TRBJ1-3	CASSKVGAGKTGNTIYF	TGTGCCAGCAGCAAAGTTGGCGCAGGGAAGACTGGAAACACCATATATTTT
-	-	TRBV29-1	TRBJ1-3	CSVKGQLNTIYF	TGCAGCGTCAAGGGGCAGTTGAACACCATATATTTT
few	TRBD1	TRBV5-6	TRBJ1-2	CASSLVGQGFYGYTF	TGTGCCAGCAGCTTGGTCGGACAGGGGTTCTATGGCTACACCTTC
-	TRBD2	TRBV23-1	TRBJ2-1	CASRKAGGSGYEQFF	TGCGCCAGCAGGAAAGCGGGCGGGAGTGGTTATGAGCAGTTCTTC
-	-	TRBV10-1	TRBJ1-5	CASSGRRSLYSNQPQHF	TGCGCCAGCAGTGGCAGGAGGAGTCTCTATAGCAATCAGCCCCAGCATTTT
-	TRBD1	TRBV9	TRBJ1-1	CASSVTGTGNTEAFF	TGTGCCAGCAGCGTAACCGGGACAGGGAACACTGAAGCTTTCTTT
-	TRBD2	TRBV5-1	TRBJ2-3	CASSQGTSLTDTQYF	TGCGCCAGCAGCCAGGGGACTAGCCTCACAGATACGCAGTATTTT
-	TRBD1	TRBV6-5	TRBJ2-2	CASSRQGVTGELFF	TGTGCCAGCAGTCGTCAGGGGGTCACCGGGGAGCTGTTTTTT
-	-	TRBV4-1	TRBJ2-7	CASSQERRASYEQYF	TGCGCCAGCAGCCAAGAGAGGCGGGCCTCCTACGAGCAGTACTTC
-	-	TRBV9	TRBJ2-7	CTSSVDLSGDEQYF	TGTACCAGCAGCGTAGATCTTTCGGGTGACGAGCAGTACTTC
once	-	TRBV29-1	TRBJ1-4	CSVKDSPGNEKLFF	TGCAGCGTGAAAGACAGTCCAGGGAATGAAAAACTGTTTTTT
-	-	TRBV11-1	TRBJ2-3	CASSPGGSDTQYF	TGTGCCAGCAGCCCTGGGGGGTCAGATACGCAGTATTTT
-	-	TRBV25-1	TRBJ1-2	CASRPQGRYGYTF	TGTGCCAGCAGACCACAGGGAAGGTATGGCTACACCTTC
-	TRBD1	TRBV29-1	TRBJ2-7	CSAKDRSSYEQYF	TGCAGCGCCAAGGACAGGAGCTCCTACGAGCAGTACTTC
-	-	TRBV18	TRBJ1-5	CASSPPIRTQGRRQHF	TGTGCCAGCTCACCACCGATTCGGACACAAGGTCGGCGCCAGCATTTT
once	-	TRBV9	TRBJ1-4	CASSVEQGGKEKLFF	TGTGCCAGCAGCGTAGAGCAGGGAGGAAAGGAAAAACTGTTTTTT
-	TRBD1	TRBV9	TRBJ1-2	CASSFRTGTGGYTF	TGTGCCAGCAGCTTCCGGACAGGGACGGGGGGCTACACCTTC
-	-	TRBV10-3	TRBJ2-5	CATTGPLQETQYF	TGTGCCACCACAGGGCCACTACAAGAGACCCAGTACTTC
-	-	TRBV30	TRBJ2-7	CAWSIRGLLYEQYF	TGTGCCTGGAGTATCAGGGGCCTCTTGTACGAGCAGTACTTC
-	-	TRBV19	TRBJ2-1	CASSMMGLRNEQFF	TGTGCCAGTAGTATGATGGGACTTCGCAATGAGCAGTTCTTC
-	-	TRBV24-1	TRBJ2-3	CATSERRGSTDTQYF	TGTGCCACCAGTGAAAGACGGGGAAGCACAGATACGCAGTATTTT
-	-	TRBV3-1/TRBV3-2	TRBJ2-1	CASSQEYSLPYNEQFF	TGTGCCAGCAGCCAAGAGTACTCCCTCCCCTACAATGAGCAGTTCTTC
-	-	TRBV5-1	TRBJ1-1	CASSLQGLAFF	TGCGCCAGCAGCTTGCAGGGGCTAGCTTTCTTT
-	-	TRBV7-3	TRBJ2-7	CASSLTGGGAYEQYF	TGTGCCAGCAGCTTAACCGGCGGCGGCGCCTACGAGCAGTACTTC
few	TRBD2	TRBV5-6	TRBJ2-7	CASSWAGTISYEQYF	TGTGCCAGCAGCTGGGCGGGGACTATCTCCTACGAGCAGTACTTC
-	TRBD2	TRBV5-1	TRBJ2-2	CASGASGGPGGELFF	TGCGCCAGCGGTGCCTCGGGAGGGCCCGGCGGGGAGCTGTTTTTT
-	-	TRBV3-1/TRBV3-2	TRBJ1-2	CASSQANWQSYGYTF	TGTGCCAGCAGCCAAGCAAATTGGCAGTCCTATGGCTACACCTTC
few	-	TRBV4-1	TRBJ2-1	CASSQGDRYNEQFF	TGCGCCAGCAGCCAAGGAGACAGGTACAATGAGCAGTTCTTC
-	TRBD2	TRBV28	TRBJ2-5	CASSTIRAGGQETQYF	TGTGCCAGCAGTACAATTCGGGCGGGGGGCCAAGAGACCCAGTACTTC
-	-	TRBV4-2	TRBJ2-1	CASSLDLSNDEQFF	TGTGCCAGCAGTCTAGACCTTTCAAACGATGAGCAGTTCTTC
-	-	TRBV19	TRBJ1-6	CASHQGFDSPLHF	TGTGCCAGTCACCAGGGTTTCGATTCACCCCTCCACTTT
-	-	TRBV28	TRBJ2-7	CASSLTGILNEQYF	TGTGCCAGCAGTTTAACAGGGATCCTGAACGAGCAGTACTTC
-	-	TRBV7-7	TRBJ1-6	CASSAMGFGSSYNSPLHF	TGTGCTAGCAGCGCAATGGGGTTTGGGAGCTCCTATAATTCACCCCTCCACTTT